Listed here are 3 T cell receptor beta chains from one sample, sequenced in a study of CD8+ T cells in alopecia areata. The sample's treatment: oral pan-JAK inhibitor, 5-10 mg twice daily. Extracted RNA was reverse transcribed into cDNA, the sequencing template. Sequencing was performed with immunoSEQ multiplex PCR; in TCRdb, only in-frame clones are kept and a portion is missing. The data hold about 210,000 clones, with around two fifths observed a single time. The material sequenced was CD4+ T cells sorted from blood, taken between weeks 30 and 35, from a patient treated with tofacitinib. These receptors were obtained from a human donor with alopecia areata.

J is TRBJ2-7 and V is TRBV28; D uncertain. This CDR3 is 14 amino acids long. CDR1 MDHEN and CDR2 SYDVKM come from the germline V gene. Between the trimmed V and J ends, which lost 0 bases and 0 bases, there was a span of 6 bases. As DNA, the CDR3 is TGTGCCAGCAGTTTATGGGGCCCCTCCTACGAGCAGTACTTC. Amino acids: CASSLWGPSYEQYF.

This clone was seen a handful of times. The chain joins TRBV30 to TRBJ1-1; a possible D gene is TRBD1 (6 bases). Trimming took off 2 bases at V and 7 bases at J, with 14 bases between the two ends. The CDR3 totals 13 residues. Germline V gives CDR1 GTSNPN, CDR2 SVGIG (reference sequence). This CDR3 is CAWSPYGQLEAFF. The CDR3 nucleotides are TGTGCCTGGAGTCCCTACGGACAGCTTGAAGCTTTCTTT.

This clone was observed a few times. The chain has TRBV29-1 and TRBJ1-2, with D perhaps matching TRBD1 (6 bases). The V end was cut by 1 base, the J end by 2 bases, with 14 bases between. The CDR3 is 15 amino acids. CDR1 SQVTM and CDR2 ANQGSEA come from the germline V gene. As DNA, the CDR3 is TGCAGCGTTGAAGGGGCCCGGGGGGCCAACTATGGCTACACCTTC. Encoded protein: CSVEGARGANYGYTF.